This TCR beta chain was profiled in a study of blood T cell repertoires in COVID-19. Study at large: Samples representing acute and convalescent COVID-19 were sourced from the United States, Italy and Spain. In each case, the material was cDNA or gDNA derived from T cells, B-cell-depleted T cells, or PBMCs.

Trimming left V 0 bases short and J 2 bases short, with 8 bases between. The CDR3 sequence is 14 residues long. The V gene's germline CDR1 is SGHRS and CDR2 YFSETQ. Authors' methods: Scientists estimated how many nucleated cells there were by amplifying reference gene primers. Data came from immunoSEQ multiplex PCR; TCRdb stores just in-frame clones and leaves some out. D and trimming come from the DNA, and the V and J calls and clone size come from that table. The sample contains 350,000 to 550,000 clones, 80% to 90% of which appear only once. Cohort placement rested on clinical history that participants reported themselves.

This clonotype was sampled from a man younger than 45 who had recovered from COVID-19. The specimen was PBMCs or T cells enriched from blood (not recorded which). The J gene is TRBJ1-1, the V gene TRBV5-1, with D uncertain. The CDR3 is CASSLEQLNTEAFF. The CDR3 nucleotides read TGCGCCAGCAGCTTGGAACAGCTAAACACTGAAGCTTTCTTT.